This is a list of T cell receptor beta chains from one sample in a study of T cell repertoires in cytomegalovirus infection. TCRdb called the reads again in MiXCR, with one record for every CDR3 protein. The repertoire consists of some 150,000 distinct CDR3 sequences, with 20% to 30% occurring once and the leading ten covering approximately 9.9%. Material: PBMCs. These receptors were obtained from a human donor in good health (CMV status not recorded). Some clones in this sample may be carry-over from other donors' samples. CDR3s include the opening cysteine and the closing phenylalanine or tryptophan. The order of the fields is D gene, J gene, clone size, V gene, CDR3 DNA, CDR3 protein. A D gene is named only where the DNA matches it firmly. Size is stated for part of the rows, as once, few or many counts, or as a class when the clone is expanded.

d_gene: -
j_gene: TRBJ1-5
abundance: -
v_gene: TRBV12-5
CDR3nt: TGTGCTAGTGCCTCCGGGCCGCCTCTGAATCAGCCCCAGCATTTT
CDR3aa: CASASGPPLNQPQHF

d_gene: TRBD2
j_gene: TRBJ2-1
abundance: many
v_gene: TRBV11-2
CDR3nt: TGTGCCAGCAGCCCAACTAGCGGGGGGGCCCCCTACAATGAGCAGTTCTTC
CDR3aa: CASSPTSGGAPYNEQFF

d_gene: TRBD1
j_gene: TRBJ2-7
abundance: -
v_gene: TRBV12-3/TRBV12-4
CDR3nt: TGTGCCAGCAGCAGAGGTGGCGGGACAGGGGGCCACGAGCAGTACTTC
CDR3aa: CASSRGGGTGGHEQYF

d_gene: TRBD1
j_gene: TRBJ1-2
abundance: -
v_gene: TRBV7-8
CDR3nt: TGTGCCAGCAGCTTAGCAATGACAGGGATTAACTATGGCTACACCTTC
CDR3aa: CASSLAMTGINYGYTF

d_gene: TRBD2
j_gene: TRBJ2-5
abundance: -
v_gene: TRBV5-1
CDR3nt: TGCGCCAGCAGCTTGGAATTAGCGGGGGGGTACCAAGAGACCCAGTACTTC
CDR3aa: CASSLELAGGYQETQYF

d_gene: TRBD1
j_gene: TRBJ2-3
abundance: -
v_gene: TRBV20-1
CDR3nt: TGCAGTGCGCAGGACAGGGTTTTTGGAGATACGCAGTATTTT
CDR3aa: CSAQDRVFGDTQYF

d_gene: TRBD1
j_gene: TRBJ1-1
abundance: -
v_gene: TRBV28
CDR3nt: TGTGCCAGCAGTCCCCGGACAGGATCAACTGAAGCTTTCTTT
CDR3aa: CASSPRTGSTEAFF

d_gene: TRBD2
j_gene: TRBJ2-1
abundance: few
v_gene: TRBV29-1
CDR3nt: TGCAGCGTTGAAGGGGCCGGGACTAGCGGGAGCTCCTACAATGAGCAGTTCTTC
CDR3aa: CSVEGAGTSGSSYNEQFF

d_gene: TRBD1
j_gene: TRBJ1-1
abundance: many
v_gene: TRBV7-2
CDR3nt: TGTGCCAGCAGCTTAGCTGGGACAGCGAACACTGAAGCTTTCTTT
CDR3aa: CASSLAGTANTEAFF

d_gene: TRBD1
j_gene: TRBJ2-2
abundance: few
v_gene: TRBV6-2/TRBV6-3
CDR3nt: TGTGCCAGCAGATTGACAGGGTGGGCGAACACCGGGGAGCTGTTTTTT
CDR3aa: CASRLTGWANTGELFF

d_gene: -
j_gene: TRBJ1-1
abundance: -
v_gene: TRBV29-1
CDR3nt: TGCAGCGTTGAAGAGAATTCCGGGACCGAAGCTTTCTTT
CDR3aa: CSVEENSGTEAFF

d_gene: TRBD1
j_gene: TRBJ1-5
abundance: few
v_gene: TRBV12-3/TRBV12-4
CDR3nt: TGTGCCAGCAGTTTGACAGGGGGCGGCAATCAGCCCCAGCATTTT
CDR3aa: CASSLTGGGNQPQHF

d_gene: TRBD1
j_gene: TRBJ2-1
abundance: few
v_gene: TRBV5-4
CDR3nt: TGTGCCAGCAGCGCGGGACAGGGGACCTACAATGAGCAGTTCTTC
CDR3aa: CASSAGQGTYNEQFF

d_gene: -
j_gene: TRBJ2-1
abundance: few
v_gene: TRBV28
CDR3nt: TGTGCCAGCAGTTTACGACAGGTAGGGGTGCATGAGCAGTTCTTC
CDR3aa: CASSLRQVGVHEQFF

d_gene: -
j_gene: TRBJ2-7
abundance: -
v_gene: TRBV12-3/TRBV12-4
CDR3nt: TGTGCCAGCAGTTTAAGGGGGTGGCAGGGCTCAGGCGAGCAGTACTTC
CDR3aa: CASSLRGWQGSGEQYF

d_gene: TRBD1
j_gene: TRBJ1-3
abundance: few
v_gene: TRBV27
CDR3nt: TGTGCCAGCAGTCCGGGACAGGGCTCTGGAAACACCATATATTTT
CDR3aa: CASSPGQGSGNTIYF

d_gene: -
j_gene: TRBJ2-5
abundance: -
v_gene: TRBV6-5
CDR3nt: TGTGCCAGCATAGTCCCCCAGTACTTC
CDR3aa: CASIVPQYF

d_gene: -
j_gene: TRBJ2-7
abundance: -
v_gene: TRBV27
CDR3nt: TGTGCCAGCAGGGATGGACAGAACTACGAGCAGTACTTC
CDR3aa: CASRDGQNYEQYF

d_gene: TRBD1
j_gene: TRBJ1-5
abundance: few
v_gene: TRBV2
CDR3nt: TGTGCCAGCATCCGGGACAGGGGGACCAATCAGCCCCAGCATTTT
CDR3aa: CASIRDRGTNQPQHF

d_gene: -
j_gene: TRBJ1-1
abundance: -
v_gene: TRBV2
CDR3nt: TGTGCCAGCAGTGAAAAGGGCCAGGGCGACACTGAAGCTTTCTTT
CDR3aa: CASSEKGQGDTEAFF

d_gene: TRBD1
j_gene: TRBJ2-6
abundance: -
v_gene: TRBV5-4
CDR3nt: TGTGCCAGCAGCTTGGCCGGACAGGGAATGGCTGGGGCCAACGTCCTGACTTTC
CDR3aa: CASSLAGQGMAGANVLTF

d_gene: TRBD2
j_gene: TRBJ2-3
abundance: few
v_gene: TRBV5-5
CDR3nt: TGTGCCAGCAGCTATCCTAGCGGGTCTAGCACAGATACGCAGTATTTT
CDR3aa: CASSYPSGSSTDTQYF

d_gene: -
j_gene: TRBJ1-6
abundance: -
v_gene: TRBV12-3/TRBV12-4
CDR3nt: TGTGCCAGCAGTTCCGACAACCCGAATTCACCCCTCCACTTT
CDR3aa: CASSSDNPNSPLHF

d_gene: -
j_gene: TRBJ1-1
abundance: -
v_gene: TRBV2
CDR3nt: TGTGCCAGCGAGGGCACCGGGGTGGTTGAAGCTTTCTTT
CDR3aa: CASEGTGVVEAFF

d_gene: TRBD2
j_gene: TRBJ2-7
abundance: -
v_gene: TRBV7-8
CDR3nt: TGTGCCAGCAGCGAACTAGCGGGGGTCTACGAGCAGTACTTC
CDR3aa: CASSELAGVYEQYF

d_gene: -
j_gene: TRBJ1-4
abundance: few
v_gene: TRBV7-9
CDR3nt: TGTGCCAGCAGCTTAGATCGGTACGGTAATGAAAAACTGTTTTTT
CDR3aa: CASSLDRYGNEKLFF

d_gene: TRBD1
j_gene: TRBJ1-2
abundance: many
v_gene: TRBV7-8
CDR3nt: TGTGCCAGCAGCTTAGCGTTAGGGGGACAGTTCTATGGCTACACCTTC
CDR3aa: CASSLALGGQFYGYTF

d_gene: TRBD2
j_gene: TRBJ2-1
abundance: few
v_gene: TRBV12-3/TRBV12-4
CDR3nt: TGTGCCAGCATCAGGACTAGCGGGGGGCTCGATGAGCAGTTCTTC
CDR3aa: CASIRTSGGLDEQFF

d_gene: -
j_gene: TRBJ1-2
abundance: few
v_gene: TRBV14
CDR3nt: TGTGCCAGCAGCCAAGACTACGGAATATATGGCTACACCTTC
CDR3aa: CASSQDYGIYGYTF

d_gene: -
j_gene: TRBJ2-3
abundance: few
v_gene: TRBV6-4
CDR3nt: TGTGCCAGCAGTGAAGGATCGGCAGATACGCAGTATTTT
CDR3aa: CASSEGSADTQYF

d_gene: TRBD2
j_gene: TRBJ2-1
abundance: -
v_gene: TRBV28
CDR3nt: TGTGCCAGCAGTTTCGGGACTAGCGGGAACAATGAGCAGTTCTTC
CDR3aa: CASSFGTSGNNEQFF

d_gene: TRBD1
j_gene: TRBJ2-1
abundance: few
v_gene: TRBV27
CDR3nt: TGTGCCAGCAGTCCCGGGACAGGGCAGTTCTTC
CDR3aa: CASSPGTGQFF

d_gene: TRBD1
j_gene: TRBJ1-1
abundance: few
v_gene: TRBV20-1
CDR3nt: TGCAGTGTCCCGTCAGGGGGCGGCACTGAAGCTTTCTTT
CDR3aa: CSVPSGGGTEAFF

d_gene: TRBD2
j_gene: TRBJ2-5
abundance: -
v_gene: TRBV20-1
CDR3nt: TGCAGTGGGGGGCGGGAGGTAGGGCAAGAGACCCAGTACTTC
CDR3aa: CSGGREVGQETQYF

d_gene: -
j_gene: TRBJ2-6
abundance: -
v_gene: TRBV28
CDR3nt: TGTGCCACCATAAAGGCCCAGGGTACGCGCGGGGCCAACGTCCTGACTTTC
CDR3aa: CATIKAQGTRGANVLTF

d_gene: -
j_gene: TRBJ1-1
abundance: -
v_gene: TRBV5-6
CDR3nt: TGTGCCAGCAGCCGGGGGGCTCTGAACACTGAAGCTTTCTTT
CDR3aa: CASSRGALNTEAFF

d_gene: TRBD1
j_gene: TRBJ2-3
abundance: few
v_gene: TRBV29-1
CDR3nt: TGCAGCACCCGGGACAGGGGGCGTCTTGGCACAGATACGCAGTATTTT
CDR3aa: CSTRDRGRLGTDTQYF

d_gene: -
j_gene: TRBJ1-5
abundance: -
v_gene: TRBV28
CDR3nt: TGTGCCAGCAGTTCTAGAGACTGGGGTTGGCGTCAGCCCCAGCATTTT
CDR3aa: CASSSRDWGWRQPQHF

d_gene: -
j_gene: TRBJ2-3
abundance: many
v_gene: TRBV7-2
CDR3nt: TGTGCCAGCAGCCGAGAACAGGTCCCAGGTGATACGCAGTATTTT
CDR3aa: CASSREQVPGDTQYF

d_gene: -
j_gene: TRBJ1-2
abundance: -
v_gene: TRBV7-9
CDR3nt: TGTGCCAGCAGCCCTCGGGGGGCTAACTATGGCTACACCTTC
CDR3aa: CASSPRGANYGYTF

d_gene: TRBD1
j_gene: TRBJ2-2
abundance: few
v_gene: TRBV2
CDR3nt: TGTGCCAGCAGTTCAGGGGGCGGGAACACCGGGGAGCTGTTTTTT
CDR3aa: CASSSGGGNTGELFF

d_gene: -
j_gene: TRBJ1-1
abundance: -
v_gene: TRBV29-1
CDR3nt: TGCAGCGTTGCATCCAGGGGAACTGAAGCTTTCTTT
CDR3aa: CSVASRGTEAFF